A single sample is the source of the 17 T cell receptor beta chains below, sequenced in a study of CD8+CD57+ T cells in acquired aplastic anemia (dated by TCRdb to the late 2010s). The instrument given in TCRdb is Illumina HiSeq 2000. TCR beta VDJ combination and CDR3 sequence profiling used genomic DNA as the template. Using fastp trimming at Q25 and MiXCR clonotype assembly, TCRdb reanalyzed the public sequencing data and kept in-frame beta chains. Merged by CDR3 protein, the rows form single entries marked with the most common genes and DNA. The sample data list 150,000 to 180,000 distinct CDR3 sequences, and about 48% of these were observed just once. The ten largest clones add up to more than 10% of the sample. Expansion of CD8+CD57+ cells had been shown by flow cytometry in the patients chosen for sequencing. The sequencing input was sorted CD4+, CD8+, or CD8+CD57+ T cells (not recorded which) from PBMCs. The receptor set was obtained from a human donor with aplastic anemia.

This clonotype was picked up many times. The V and J genes are TRBV2 and TRBJ2-2; possible D gene TRBD2, 6 bases. Trimming removed 8 bases at V and 4 bases at J, with 8 bases between. CDR1 and CDR2 from the germline V gene are SNHLY and FYNNEI. The CDR3 extends over 12 amino acids. CDR3 coding DNA: TGTGCCAGCCTGCGGGGCACCGGGGAGCTGTTTTTT. Translating it yields CASLRGTGELFF.

This clonotype was seen ten or more times. The chain's CDR3 is CASSPWIGGMGGYTF. The CDR3 bases are TGTGCCAGCAGCCCCTGGATAGGGGGCATGGGAGGCTACACCTTC. The chain joins TRBV9 to TRBJ1-2, with TRBD1 matching over 7 bases. V gave up 4 bases and J gave up 8 bases; unmatched junction bases: 14. Germline values: CDR1 SGDLS, CDR2 YYNGEE. This CDR3 is 15 amino acids long.

The chain carries TRBV25-1 and TRBJ1-2, with D perhaps matching TRBD1 (6 bases). With 4 bases removed from V and 5 bases from J, the gap between germline ends came to 17 bases. The CDR3 consists of 15 residues. CDR1 is MGHDK and CDR2 is SYGVNS in the germline V gene. The CDR3 loop is CASSGTATGHYGYTF. The CDR3 region has the DNA TGTGCCAGCAGTGGGACCGCGACAGGTCATTATGGCTACACCTTC.

This rearrangement joins TRBV24-1 to TRBJ2-3, with a possible D match to TRBD2 (6 bases). Germline V gene lookup returns CDR1 KGHDR and CDR2 SFDVKD. V was pared by 1 base and J by 3 bases, with 13 bases between. The CDR3 consists of 16 residues. The CDR3 loop is CATSDLGAGITDTQYF. The CDR3 DNA reads TGTGCCACCAGTGATTTAGGGGCGGGAATAACAGATACGCAGTATTTT.

The chain joins TRBV5-1 to TRBJ2-6; D not certain. CDR1 is SGHRS, CDR2 YFSETQ, per germline. V was trimmed by 6 bases and J by 0 bases, leaving 7 bases between them. This CDR3 contains 14 residues. The chain's CDR3 is CASMIPSGANVLTF. The CDR3 nucleotides are TGCGCCAGCATGATTCCCTCTGGGGCCAACGTCCTGACTTTC.

A single count supports this clonotype. The chain carries TRBV5-1 and TRBJ2-3, with 15 bases matching TRBD2. The CDR3 sequence is 16 residues long. The V segment lost 2 bases and the J segment 6 bases; nucleotides outside the gene matches: 4. Germline-derived CDR1 and CDR2 are SGHRS and YFSETQ. CDR3 residues: CASSLGLAGGLDTQYF. In DNA, the CDR3 is TGCGCCAGCAGCTTAGGACTAGCGGGGGGGCTGGATACGCAGTATTTT.

The chain carries TRBV19 and TRBJ2-3; D not certain. CDR1 and CDR2 (germline): LNHDA, SQIVND (reference sequence). V was pared by 3 bases and J by 2 bases, with 9 bases between. The CDR3 covers 14 residues. DNA for the CDR3: TGTGCCAGTAGTATTTTGGGGATCACAGATACGCAGTATTTT. Its protein product is CASSILGITDTQYF.

There are a few counts of this clonotype. This sequence joins TRBV2 and TRBJ2-7; 8 positions match TRBD1. Germline V CDR1 and CDR2: SNHLY, FYNNEI. Trimming at V came to 6 bases and at J to 3 bases, leaving 4 bases not matched to a gene. The CDR3 contains 13 residues. The CDR3, as DNA: TGTGCCAGCAGCGAGGACAGGGACTACGAGCAGTACTTC. Translating it yields CASSEDRDYEQYF.

The CDR3 DNA reads TGTGCCAGCAGGTCGACAGGCACTGAAGCTTTCTTT. Encoded protein: CASRSTGTEAFF. This rearrangement joins TRBV9 to TRBJ1-1; possible D gene TRBD1, 6 bases. The V gene lost 5 bases and the J gene lost 4 bases, with 9 bases spanning the gap. This CDR3 has 12 residues. CDR1 SGDLS and CDR2 YYNGEE come from the germline V gene.

The chain joins TRBV10-3 to TRBJ1-2; no definite D call. Deletions cut 0 bases from V and 2 bases from J, with 7 bases between. Germline V lookup: CDR1 ENHRY, CDR2 SYGVKD. CDR3 length: 14 amino acids. CDR3 DNA sequence: TGTGCCATCAGTGAGTCGGTCCAGAACTATGGCTACACCTTC. Translating gives CAISESVQNYGYTF.

Remarks on this clonotype: At one boundary the junction diverges from the germline segment, which might be a read error. The chain is built from TRBV7-7 and TRBJ2-7; D may correspond to TRBD1 or TRBD2 (5 bases each). The CDR3 runs to 13 residues. Germline V gene sequence: CDR1 SSHAT, CDR2 FNYEAQ (reference sequence). The CDR3 DNA follows: TGTGCTAGCAGCTTAGTGTGGGGGAACGAGCAGTACTTC. Its protein is CASSLVWGNEQYF.

The CDR3 region has the DNA TGTGCCACCAGTGGTACGGGTACAGGGAGGGACGAGCAGTACTTC. It encodes CATSGTGTGRDEQYF. This chain joins TRBV24-1 and TRBJ2-7; weak D call: TRBD2 (7 bases). CDR3 length: 15 residues. Looked up from germline, CDR1 is KGHDR and CDR2 is SFDVKD. Trimming removed 5 bases from V and 5 bases from J, with 18 bases in between.

This clonotype was seen many times. This sequence joins TRBV25-1 and TRBJ2-3; TRBD2 agrees at 11 bases. Looked up from germline, CDR1 is MGHDK and CDR2 is SYGVNS. The CDR3 consists of 14 residues. With V trimmed by 9 bases and J by 8 bases, 10 bases remained unmatched. The CDR3 bases are TGTGCCAGTACTAGCGGGGGTGCAGACGGTACGCAGTATTTT. It translates to CASTSGGADGTQYF.

This sequence joins TRBV7-2 and TRBJ1-1; D gene uncertain. The germline CDR1 and CDR2 sequences are SGHTA and FQGNSA. This CDR3 contains 13 residues. Trimming stripped 5 bases from V and 1 base from J, with 8 bases between. The CDR3: CASSQVRNTEAFF. The CDR3 DNA reads as TGTGCCAGCAGCCAAGTTAGGAACACTGAAGCTTTCTTT.

The chain employs TRBV29-1 and TRBJ2-7; 9 bases line up with TRBD2. V lost 7 bases to trimming and J lost 4 bases; unmatched junction nucleotides: 2. This CDR3 comprises 11 residues. Germline assignment: CDR1 SQVTM and CDR2 ANQGSEA. The CDR3 sequence is CSGGGDYEQYF. CDR3 DNA sequence: TGCAGCGGCGGGGGGGATTACGAGCAGTACTTC.

CDR3 coding DNA: TGTGCCATCAGTGAGACAGGTACCCACCCTAACACTGAAGCTTTCTTT. It codes for CAISETGTHPNTEAFF. This chain links TRBV10-3 with TRBJ1-1; a weak D match, TRBD1 (5 bases). This CDR3 is 16 amino acids long. The V gene's germline CDR1 is ENHRY and CDR2 SYGVKD. V was clipped by 2 bases and J by 2 bases, with 15 bases between them.

CDR3 sequence (DNA): TGCAGTGCTAGAGTCGGCAGGGGAGGGGAACAAGCTTTCTTT. This sequence encodes CSARVGRGGEQAFF. This sequence joins TRBV20-1 and TRBJ1-1; TRBD1 is a possible D gene (6 bases). Trimming took 1 base from V and 9 from J, leaving 18 bases between them. The CDR3 has 14 residues. Germline CDR1 is DFQATT and CDR2 is SNEGSKA (reference sequence).